This T cell receptor beta chain originates from a study of blood T cells in healthy people across ages. Study details: About one barcoded beta molecule per two T cells was captured by template switching. General study findings and limits: Diversity of TCR beta per million T cells declined in a roughly linear way with age. Unsorted PBMC material precluded a definitive naive versus antigen-experienced comparison.

Through a sample-barcoded 5' primer and a J-beta primer mix, a second PCR was run for roughly 7 to 11 cycles. TCRdb reprocessed the 5' RACE reads via MiXCR and lists one record per CDR3 protein. The sample lists about 700,000 distinct CDR3 sequences, about 30% seen once, with approximately 15% in the top ten. This clonotype showed up just once. Its antigen is still unknown. V lost 2 bases and J lost 6, with 17 bases in between. CDR3 length equals 16 residues. Germline V gene lookup returns CDR1 MNHEY and CDR2 SVGEGT. The extraction recovered at least 5.5 micrograms of total RNA per sample. The J gene is TRBJ2-1, the V gene TRBV6-2 or TRBV6-3; no reliable D call. The source is a woman of 80 years or more in good health. The sequencing sample was made of blood. The CDR3 protein is CASSYPVSGRSNEQFF. CDR3 nucleotide sequence: TGTGCCAGCAGTTACCCGGTATCAGGCCGTTCCAATGAGCAGTTCTTC.